These 6 T cell receptor beta chains were all obtained from the same sample, sequenced in a study of T cell changes during pregnancy in multiple sclerosis. Generated by immunoSEQ multiplex PCR, the TCRdb table keeps only in-frame clones and is missing some. The sample contains under 4,000 clones, 80% to 90% of which appear only once. This specimen consisted of CD8+ T cells from peripheral blood mononuclear cells, obtained in the first trimester of pregnancy. The origin of the receptors is a female donor in good health, enrolled as a control in a pregnancy study.

Here the CDR3 DNA reads TGTGCCAGCAGTACATCGGTACAGGGGTACGAGCAGTACTTC. Its translation: CASSTSVQGYEQYF. The V call is TRBV6-5, the J call TRBJ2-7, with 7 bases fitting TRBD1. CDR1 and CDR2 from the germline V gene are MNHEY and SVGAGI. V dropped 5 bases and J dropped 4; count of bases not matched to a gene: 8. This CDR3 comprises 14 residues.

This chain connects TRBV6-5 to TRBJ2-7; 9 nucleotides match TRBD2. This CDR3 is 14 amino acids long. CDR1 is MNHEY and CDR2 is SVGAGI in the germline V gene. Losses at the gene ends were 6 bases for V and 2 bases for J; bases not matched to a gene: 5. CDR3: CASSPGGGAYEQYF. The CDR3 DNA sequence: TGTGCCAGCAGCCCCGGCGGGGGGGCCTACGAGCAGTACTTC.

The chain recombines TRBV5-8 with TRBJ1-2; TRBD1 is a possible D gene (5 bases). Germline CDR1 SGHTS, CDR2 YDEGEE. The CDR3 is 14 amino acids. Trimming shortened V by 4 bases and J by 8 bases, and 18 bases separated the two germline ends. The CDR3 DNA follows: TGTGCCAGCAGCAACTTGACAGTGGTATCGGGCTACACCTTC. Encoded protein: CASSNLTVVSGYTF.

V gene TRBV9 combines with J gene TRBJ2-3; the D gene is possibly TRBD1 (5 bases). Germline CDR1 is SGDLS and CDR2 is YYNGEE. This CDR3 has 14 amino acids. Trimming took off 3 bases at V and 3 bases at J, with 11 bases between the two ends. The CDR3: CASSARDFTDTQYF. Here the CDR3 DNA reads TGTGCCAGCAGCGCCAGGGATTTTACAGATACGCAGTATTTT.

The chain joins TRBV19 to TRBJ1-3, with 8 bases lining up with TRBD1. This CDR3 is 15 amino acids long. Germline CDR1 is LNHDA and CDR2 is SQIVND (reference sequence). V trimming: 5 bases; J trimming: 2 bases; junction bases outside the gene matches: 5. This CDR3 is CASSVSTGAGNTIYF. In nucleotides, the CDR3 is TGTGCCAGTAGTGTCTCGACAGGGGCTGGAAACACCATATATTTT.

This clone was observed once. The genes are TRBV7-2 and TRBJ2-5; 7 nucleotides line up with TRBD2. Germline-derived CDR1 and CDR2 are SGHTA and FQGNSA. The junction had 8 bases not matched to a gene; V was cut back by 4 bases and J by 3 bases. The CDR3 runs 15 residues. CDR3 loop: CASSSNQGLEETQYF. The CDR3 nucleotides read TGTGCCAGCAGCTCTAACCAAGGACTAGAAGAGACCCAGTACTTC.